Presented here are 10 T cell receptor beta chains from one specimen sequenced in a study of blood T cell repertoires in COVID-19. Generated by immunoSEQ multiplex PCR, the TCRdb table keeps only in-frame clones and is missing some. The sample gives about 190,000 clones, around 84% of which show up once; about an eighth is in the top ten. Sequencing was done on a sample of peripheral blood. The origin of the receptors is a man younger than 40 with active or convalescent COVID-19.

J is TRBJ1-1 and V is TRBV7-9; 7 nucleotides line up with TRBD1. V trimming: 3 bases; J trimming: 8 bases; junction bases outside the gene matches: 6. Germline V lookup: CDR1 SEHNR, CDR2 FQNEAQ (reference sequence). This CDR3 has 13 residues. CDR3 bases: TGTGCCAGCAGCTTGGAGACAGGGCCGGAAGCTTTCTTT. This gives the protein CASSLETGPEAFF.

This chain joins TRBV11-3 and TRBJ2-1, with 11 bases fitting TRBD2. Looked up from germline, CDR1 is SGHNT and CDR2 is YENEEA. Trimming at V came to 1 base and at J to 5 bases, leaving 7 bases not matched to a gene. CDR3 length equals 17 residues. The CDR3, as DNA: TGTGCCAGCAGCTTAGGGGGGACTAGCGGAGGGGACAATGAGCAGTTCTTC. This codes for CASSLGGTSGGDNEQFF.

The chain has TRBV9 and TRBJ2-5; D uncertain. CDR3 size: 16 residues. Trimming took 4 bases from V and 1 from J, leaving 17 bases between them. Germline values: CDR1 SGDLS, CDR2 YYNGEE. The CDR3 DNA sequence: TGTGCCAGCAGCCACCCCTCGGAGAGCGCCCAAGAGACCCAGTACTTC. Encoded protein: CASSHPSESAQETQYF.

V is TRBV13 and J is TRBJ2-7; 9 nucleotides match TRBD1. Germline V gene lookup returns CDR1 PRHDT and CDR2 FYEKMQ (reference sequence). CDR3 size: 14 residues. V shed 5 bases, J shed 6 bases, and the junction held 8 bases outside the gene matches. This CDR3 reads CASSLAGTGIEQYF. The CDR3 nucleotides read TGTGCCAGCAGCCTGGCCGGGACAGGGATCGAGCAGTACTTC.

The J gene is TRBJ2-3, the V gene TRBV12-5; D call uncertain. The CDR3 covers 14 residues. Looked up from germline, CDR1 is LGHNT and CDR2 is FRNRAP. V lost 4 bases to trimming and J lost 4 bases, with 12 bases between them. CDR3: CASGSSGFADTQYF. DNA for the CDR3: TGTGCTAGTGGTTCGTCCGGGTTTGCAGATACGCAGTATTTT. The complete variable domain, with remaining parts taken from reference TRBV12-5 and TRBJ2-3, reads DARVTQTPRHKVTEMGQEVTMRCQPILGHNTVFWYRQTMMQGLELLAYFRNRAPLDDSGMPKDRFSAEMPDATLATLKIQPSEPRDSAVYFCASGSSGFADTQYFGPGTRLTVL.

V usage is TRBV9 and J usage is TRBJ1-2, with 7 positions matching TRBD1. CDR3 length equals 16 residues. The trim removed 2 bases at V and 6 bases at J, leaving 13 bases unmatched. Germline CDR1 is SGDLS and CDR2 is YYNGEE. CDR3 DNA: TGTGCCAGCAGCGTCGAGGGGGCATGGGGAAGAGATGGCTACACCTTC. This codes for CASSVEGAWGRDGYTF.

The CDR3 nucleotides read TGTGCCAGCAGTGAAGGGACGGGGATCTATGGCTACACCTTC. Translating it yields CASSEGTGIYGYTF. V and J are TRBV6-1 and TRBJ1-2; D remains ambiguous. Looked up from germline, CDR1 is MNHNS and CDR2 is SASEGT. The V and J ends lost 1 base and 4 bases respectively, with 10 bases between them. This CDR3 has 14 amino acids.

This sequence joins TRBV4-1 and TRBJ2-7; 10 bases are a match to TRBD1. The CDR3 spans 17 residues. The junction had 9 bases not matched to a gene; V was cut back by 2 bases and J by 2 bases. The germline CDR1 and CDR2 sequences are MGHRA and YSYEKL. The CDR3 DNA reads TGCGCCAGCAGCCAACCCATACCGGGACAGGGGACCTACGAGCAGTACTTC. This encodes CASSQPIPGQGTYEQYF.

The chain links TRBV9 to TRBJ2-7, with 7 bases that match TRBD2. This CDR3 spans 15 amino acids. Germline CDR1 is SGDLS and CDR2 is YYNGEE. Trimming took 0 bases from V and 1 from J; bases not matched to a gene: 4. The CDR3, as DNA: TGTGCCAGCAGCGTAGGTGGCGGGGGTTCCTACGAGCAGTACTTC. Amino acids: CASSVGGGGSYEQYF.

The V and J genes are TRBV27 and TRBJ1-5; D perhaps matches TRBD1 (6 bases). CDR3 length: 13 residues. Trimming cost V 5 bases and J 2 bases, with 7 bases left between them. Germline loops: CDR1 MNHEY, CDR2 SMNVEV (reference sequence). The CDR3, as DNA: TGTGCCAGCAGTCCAGGGGGCAATCAGCCCCAGCATTTT. This sequence encodes CASSPGGNQPQHF.